The source of this T cell receptor (beta chain) is a study of cytomegalovirus exposure and HLA in healthy donors (dated by TCRdb to 2016 to 2017). A note on the overall study: An earlier analysis of roughly 610 of the donors reported under 300 Gb of sequence data and 90 million to 120 million unique TCR beta sequences obtained from about 200 million T cells. Rather than using new phenotypic data, the later analysis identified candidate immune exposures from TCR beta sequences and from how often those sequences occurred across donors. The study was designed to test whether signatures of past pathogen exposure could be identified by cataloging public T cell receptors. Typing coverage varied by locus: about 620-630 donors for A, B, C, DRB1 and DQB1; more than 500 for DQA1; over 600 for DPA1; around 450 for DPB1. A later analysis re-analyzed previously published TCR beta repertoires from 650 to 800 donors and added high-resolution HLA genotyping to study TCR occurrence patterns. Class I and class II HLA loci were covered by the typing at four-digit resolution. Across about 370 genotyped donors of the cohort, an average of approximately 200,000 unique TCR beta nucleotide sequences per donor were sequenced, and 15% to 20% of those sequences were non-productive. A handful of DR-DQ haplotypes were treated as single units for association and clustering because of strong linkage in the cohort. Genome-wide SNP genotypes for about three fifths of the 666 donors were used in a later genetic analysis, which treated that subset as a discovery cohort. To predict cytomegalovirus infection status, the study brought together high-throughput TCR immunosequencing, statistical association of individual TCRs with disease status, and machine learning. Roughly 310 gigabases of sequencing data and tens of millions of unique TCR sequences were included in an early release covering roughly 600 HLA-typed donors. Using immunosequencing, the study profiled T cell repertoires from about 650 subjects and related those repertoires to cytomegalovirus serostatus. An earlier analysis of 587 of the donors applied high-throughput TCR beta sequencing to assess whether each TCR beta V gene segment acted as functional or pseudogenic. Of the 300 to 450 genotyped donors, roughly 80% fell in the genetic ancestry cluster associated with self-reported Caucasian donors. A separate validation cohort of approximately 120 different subjects was used in addition to the 666-subject first cohort. Every repertoire in the discovery cohort had been generated on one and the same sequencing platform. Donor age, sex, ethnicity and CMV serostatus were compiled together with the repertoire data.

Measured from the cysteine to the phenylalanine, the CDR3 is 15 residues long. The DNA shown is the 45-base CDR3, in frame from base 1. CDR1 and CDR2 were assigned from the germline V gene (reference sequence) as MNHEY and SMNVEV. The V end loses 5 bases and the J end loses 1 base, and a stretch of 12 bases separates them. Comment on this clone: The antigen it binds to is not known. Base qualities are not recorded, but no much larger clone differs from it by a single base.

The library was prepared using the immunoSEQ multiplex PCR assay. A mixture of 60 forward primers for TCR Vbeta segments and 13 reverse primers for TCR Jbeta segments was used in the multiplex PCR. Amplification of the CDR3 region of rearranged TCR beta genes was performed with a multiplex PCR assay on genomic DNA. The Illumina HiSeq System was used to sequence the amplified TCR beta libraries as 87-base-pair reads. Turning to the authors' computational methods: A later analysis tallied 70 million to 100 million unique TCR beta chains across the 650 to 750 repertoires, and about 10 million of those chains were shared by two or more donors. A nearest-neighbor algorithm error-corrected the raw reads and collapsed the reads into unique sequences, merging closely related sequences to remove PCR and sequencing errors. To assign V, D and J gene segments, CDR3 sequences were aligned to IMGT reference sequences. For a sequence to be retained, a match of at least six nucleotides to both a V gene segment and a J gene segment was required. A rearrangement was called productive if the CDR3 had no stop codons and remained in frame with V and J, and every other rearrangement was called non-productive. Following IMGT convention, CDR3 was defined as the stretch from the second conserved V-encoded cysteine up to the conserved J-encoded phenylalanine. In an earlier analysis of around 600 of the donors, sequences lacking an unambiguous match to a single V gene segment were excluded. In an earlier analysis of 587 of the donors, V segments were called functional above 56.7% productive rearrangements and were called segregating when the between-donor standard deviation exceeded 5%. To diagnose cytomegalovirus status from the catalog of TCR beta chain sequences, a statistical classification framework was built. A later analysis assigned V and J genes by comparing TCR nucleotide sequences with IMGT/GENE-DB human TR gene sequences. The TCRdist pipeline was used in a later analysis to assign CDR3 sequences and most-parsimonious VDJ recombination scenarios. In a later analysis, each TCR beta chain was defined by its CDR3 amino acid sequence together with its V-gene family, and reads without a unique V-gene family were excluded. A later analysis removed 592 highly shared, low-generation-probability nucleotide sequences to deal with suspected cross-contamination and a sequencing artifact. For each public chain, a later analysis derived a clonal expansion index from normalized ranks of inferred template counts within each repertoire. In a later analysis, generation probabilities were computed with a VDJ recombination model fitted to out-of-frame rearrangements, and the resulting probabilities were checked against IGoR. Hypergeometric tests were used in a later analysis to score TCR-TCR, TCR-HLA and TCR-CMV co-occurrence, with a repertoire-size bias correction applied to the TCR pairs. To estimate false discovery rates, a later analysis permuted the HLA or CMV assignments 20 times. A later analysis grouped co-occurring TCRs with DBSCAN, adding TCRdist sequence similarity when clustering within HLA-allele-positive subsets. Co-occurrence clustering excluded repertoires with fewer than 30,000 or more than 120,000 public chains, plus five with anomalous nucleotide sharing. The clones in this table, taken by TCRdb from immuneACCESS, are in-frame only. Not every clone is retained; where verified, under half of the shortfall comes from an unresolved V gene, and the cause of the rest is unknown. V and J calls and clone size come straight from that table; D and trimming were deduced from the DNA. This sample comprises 180,000 or so clones, about four fifths of them detected only once. The ten largest account for about 1.6% of the sample.

On the study overall, not on this receptor specifically: The authors suggested that the approach could potentially be generalized to other disease states and immunological phenotypes. In vitro tests confirmed that a few of the cytomegalovirus-associated TCR beta chains recognize cytomegalovirus antigens. Most TCR sequences were seen in very few donors, while some public TCRs were found in many individuals. A later genetic analysis associated a missense DCLRE1C variant with V-gene and J-gene trimming of TCR beta chains, and an independent cohort replicated the association. In a later genetic analysis, fewer N-insertions in productive TCRs were reported among donors in an Asian-associated ancestry cluster than the roughly 700-donor mean. In a later analysis, 15,000 to 20,000 TCR beta sequences were associated with specific HLA alleles at a false discovery rate of 0.05. In the study, 150 to 200 TCR beta chains were listed as associated with cytomegalovirus. In a later analysis, TCR association rates were found to vary across HLA loci, with the most associated TCRs seen for DRB1 alleles and the fewest for HLA-C alleles. For the cohort, immune exposure information was limited to CMV serostatus. Compared with equally common non-associated chains, HLA-associated TCR beta chains in a later analysis were more clonally expanded and had lower generation probabilities. HLA typing was unavailable for some donors at each locus, so association tests used only the typed subset. Linkage disequilibrium might explain the correlated functional status among segregating V segments, but an unknown experimental factor could not be excluded. In a later analysis, most CMV-associated TCR beta chains were found to appear HLA-restricted, with HLA associations seemingly driven largely by CMV exposure. An earlier analysis of approximately 540 of the donors showed that most TCR beta V segments appeared in productive rearrangements either about 87% or about 30% of the time, which broadly matched IMGT annotations. Because counts were too low, around 18 rarely observed V segments, including chromosome 9 orphons, were left out of the earlier analysis of over 550 of the donors. Because the 87-base-pair reads could not distinguish some IMGT-functional V segments, including TRBV6-2 and TRBV6-3, those segments were excluded. A later analysis reported that several top co-occurrence clusters appeared linked to parvovirus B19, influenza, CMV and Epstein-Barr virus. Only TCR beta chains were sequenced in this cohort, and the absence of alpha or paired-chain data limited detectable features. Sequencing depth was assumed to be roughly uniform across donors in the presence/absence analyses, though that assumption may not hold. When HLA alleles, especially DR and DQ, strongly co-occurred, TCR associations were difficult to assign to individual alleles. A further reported finding was that TCR beta sequences accurately predicted the HLA-A and HLA-B alleles for most subjects in the first cohort. A cluster of highly shared sequence variants was judged likely to be a technical artifact of the sequencing pipeline. In both the original and validation cohorts, the classifier was reported to diagnose cytomegalovirus status with high specificity and sensitivity.

In total, approximately 700 healthy bone marrow donors made up the cohort. All cohort members were sampled while nominally healthy, although unrecorded immune exposures were likely present. The donor tested CMV seronegative, placing the donor among the approximately 360 seronegative members of the cohort. A peripheral blood sample was provided by each donor, and peripheral blood mononuclear cells were used for TCR beta sequencing. The Qiagen DNeasy Blood Extraction Kit was used to extract genomic DNA from the blood cell samples. The sequenced sample consisted of PBMCs. The receptor was isolated from a male donor in good health and CMV-seronegative. The chain is assembled from TRBV27 and TRBJ1-5; no confident D gene assignment can be made. The bases read TGTGCCAGCAGTCCAAAACTCAGGAGCAATCAGCCCCAGCATTTT. Translated, it gives CASSPKLRSNQPQHF.